This TCR beta chain was recovered during a study of CD4 T cells in relation to SARS-CoV-2 and coronaviruses. Study-level background: The HLA restriction of the shared crossreactive spike epitopes was mapped.

Details on this clone: Its specificity is unknown.

Unexposed donor CD4+ T cells date from about 2011-2018, before the COVID-19 pandemic. Isolation of CD4+ T cells took place after approximately eleven days in culture. Cells permitting, SARS-CoV-2 S/N and four cold-coronavirus spikes were tested on unexposed-donor CD4+ T cells. TCRdb keeps only in-frame clones here, not all; method: immunoSEQ multiplex PCR. The sample consists of about 20,000 clones, 65% to 80% of them appearing once. Sequences were obtained from CD4+ T cells from PBMCs, cultured in vitro. The sequence came from a human donor in good health.

The CDR3 DNA is TGTGCCATCGCGGGGACGGCGGGTGGGGAGCAGTACTTC. Translating it yields CAIAGTAGGEQYF. This sequence joins TRBV10-3 and TRBJ2-7; D may be TRBD2 (6 bases). The germline V gene has CDR1 ENHRY and CDR2 SYGVKD. The V end was cut by 8 bases, the J end by 7 bases, with 18 bases between. The CDR3 length is 13 residues.